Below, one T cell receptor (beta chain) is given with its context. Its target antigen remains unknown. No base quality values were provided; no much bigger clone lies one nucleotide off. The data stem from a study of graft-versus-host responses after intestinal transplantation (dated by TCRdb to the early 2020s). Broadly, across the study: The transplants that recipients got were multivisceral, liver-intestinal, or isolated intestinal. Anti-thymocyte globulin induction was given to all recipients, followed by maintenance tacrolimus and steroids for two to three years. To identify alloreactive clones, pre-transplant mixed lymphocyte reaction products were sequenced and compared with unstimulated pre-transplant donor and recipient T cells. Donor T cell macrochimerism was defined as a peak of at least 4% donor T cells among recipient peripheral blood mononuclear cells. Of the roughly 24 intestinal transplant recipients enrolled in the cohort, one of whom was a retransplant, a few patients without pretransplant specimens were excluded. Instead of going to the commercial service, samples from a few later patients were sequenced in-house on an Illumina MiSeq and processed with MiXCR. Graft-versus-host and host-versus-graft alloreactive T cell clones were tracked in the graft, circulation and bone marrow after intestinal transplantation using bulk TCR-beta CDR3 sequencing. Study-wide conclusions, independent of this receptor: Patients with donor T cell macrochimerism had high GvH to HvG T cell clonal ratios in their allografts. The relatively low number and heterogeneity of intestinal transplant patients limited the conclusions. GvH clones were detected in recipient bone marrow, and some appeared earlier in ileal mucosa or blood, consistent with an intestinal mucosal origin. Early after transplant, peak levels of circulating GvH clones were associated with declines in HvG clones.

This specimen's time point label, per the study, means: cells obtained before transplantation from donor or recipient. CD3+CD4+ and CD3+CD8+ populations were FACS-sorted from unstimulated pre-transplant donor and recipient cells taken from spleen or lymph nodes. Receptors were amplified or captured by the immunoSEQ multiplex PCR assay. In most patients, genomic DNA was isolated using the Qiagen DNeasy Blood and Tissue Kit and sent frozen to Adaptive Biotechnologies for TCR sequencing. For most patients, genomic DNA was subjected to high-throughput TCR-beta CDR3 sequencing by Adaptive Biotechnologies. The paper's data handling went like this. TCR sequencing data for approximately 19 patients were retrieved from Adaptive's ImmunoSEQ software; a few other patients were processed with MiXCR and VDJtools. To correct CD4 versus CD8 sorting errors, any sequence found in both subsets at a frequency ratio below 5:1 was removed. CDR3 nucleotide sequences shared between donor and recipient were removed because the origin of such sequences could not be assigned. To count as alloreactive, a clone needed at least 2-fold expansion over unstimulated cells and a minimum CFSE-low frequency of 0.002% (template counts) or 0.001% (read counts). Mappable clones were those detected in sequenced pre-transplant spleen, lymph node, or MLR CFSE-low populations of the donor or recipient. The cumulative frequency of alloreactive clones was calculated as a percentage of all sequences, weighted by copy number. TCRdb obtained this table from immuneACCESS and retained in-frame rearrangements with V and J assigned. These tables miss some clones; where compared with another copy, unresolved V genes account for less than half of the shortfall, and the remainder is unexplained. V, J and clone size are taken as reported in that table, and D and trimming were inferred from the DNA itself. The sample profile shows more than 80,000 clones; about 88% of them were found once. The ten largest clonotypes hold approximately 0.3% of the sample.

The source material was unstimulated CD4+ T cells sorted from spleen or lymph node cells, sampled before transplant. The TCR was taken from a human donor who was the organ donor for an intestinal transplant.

This receptor carries the CDR3 CASSPPGSLNYEQYF. Read as DNA, the sequence is TGTGCCAGCAGCCCGCCGGGATCCTTAAACTACGAGCAGTACTTC. The V gene is TRBV14 and the J gene is TRBJ2-7; a tentative D call is TRBD2 (5 bases match). Relative to germline, V is 4 bases shorter and J is 3 bases shorter, with 16 bases between their ends. The CDR3 covers 15 residues, taking in both the cysteine and the phenylalanine. Just the 45-base CDR3 DNA is kept, in frame starting at base 1. The germline V gene provides CDR1 SGHDN and CDR2 FVKESK.